This T cell receptor beta chain was sequenced in a study of blood T cell repertoires in COVID-19 (dated by TCRdb to the early 2020s). General notes on the study: Samples covering the acute and convalescent phases of COVID-19 were provided by collaborators in the United States, Italy and Spain. The prospective study material was composed of cDNA or gDNA derived from T cells, B-cell-depleted T cells, or PBMCs. Deeply sampled blood TCRbeta repertoires from subjects exposed to, actively infected with, or recovered from COVID-19 were included in the dataset. The repertoires were released in a freely available public database intended as a resource for research on the immune response to SARS-CoV-2. The samples were drawn from the first 160 participants of the ongoing ImmuneRACE study and from roughly 1,300 subjects provided by 6 global collaborators. The sample metadata nearly always contained a de-identified subject ID, COVID-19 status, age in years and sex. Where HLA class I and class II types were available, the types were taken from metadata supplied by the sample provider, not from assay-based typing. Study-wide conclusions, independent of this receptor: The amount of clinical and demographic metadata varied by source and participant and was provided uncurated.

Worth noting for this clone: This clone's antigen is unknown. Per-base quality was not reported, and no clone a single base away is much larger than it.

The immunoSEQ Assay, a bias-controlled multiplex PCR, was used to amplify TCRbeta CDR3 regions from genomic DNA. On the study's bioinformatics: The number of nucleated cells in each sample was estimated by amplification of reference gene primers within the assay. Sequence reads were collapsed and filtered to measure the absolute abundance of every unique TCRbeta CDR3 rearrangement. For each sample, productive Simpson clonality was calculated as the square root of Simpson's diversity index across productive rearrangements. TCRdb stores this immuneACCESS table with in-frame sequences only. Part of the clones is absent; in the studies checked, under half of the shortfall reflects unresolved V genes, and no reason is known for the rest. V, J and clone size derive from that table, while D and trimming were established from the DNA sequence. The sample table lists 97,000 or so clones, 70% to 85% of them with a count of one. Approximately 9.6% of the sample is taken by the ten largest.

Whole blood was collected in K2EDTA tubes by collaborating institutions according to the institutions' own protocols. For TCRbeta analysis, collaborator samples were shipped as frozen whole blood, as isolated PBMCs, or as DNA extracted from either sample type. V has 5 bases trimmed and J has 8 bases trimmed; junction bases matching no gene number 7. From the cysteine through the phenylalanine, the CDR3 covers 14 amino acids. The only DNA kept is the CDR3, 42 bases in frame from the first base. The CDR1 and CDR2 encoded by the germline V gene are KGHSH and LQKENI. The rearranged chain carries TRBV18 and TRBJ2-1; a stretch of 9 junction bases matches TRBD1. Sequenced input: peripheral blood. This clonotype was sampled from a man in his sixties with active or convalescent COVID-19. DNA sequence: TGTGCCAGCTCAGCCGGGACAGGGTACGATGAGCAGTTCTTC. This gives the protein CASSAGTGYDEQFF.